This TCR beta chain is from a study of graft-versus-host responses after intestinal transplantation. Overall study context: For two to four years after anti-thymocyte globulin induction, all recipients took tacrolimus and steroids. Study-wide results and caveats: Allografts of patients with graft-donor T cell macrochimerism showed high graft-versus-host to host-versus-graft clone ratios. Early declines in HvG clones that occurred post-transplant were associated with peak circulating GvH clone levels.

Points on this clone: The antigen is undetermined. One junction end disagrees with the germline gene, perhaps due to a read error.

The germline CDR1 and CDR2 sequences are WSHSY and SAAADI. The CDR3 has 19 residues. The method was immunoSEQ multiplex PCR; TCRdb's version includes in-frame clones alone and lacks a portion of them. The sample carries 20,000 to 25,000 clones, roughly 94% recorded once. Sequences were derived from PBMCs, sampled 156 days after intestinal transplant. The receptor was isolated from a human patient who received an intestinal transplant, so some T cells may come from the graft donor. V is TRBV10-2 and J is TRBJ2-3, with TRBD2 matching 7 bases. CDR3 bases: TGCGCCAACAGTCTCTGGGTGCGGGCTAGCGGCCAACTTGCGTATACGCAGTATTTT. Its translation is CANSLWVRASGQLAYTQYF.